The clone carrying this TCR beta chain was seen once. This sample stems from a study of OX40 agonist ivuxolimab in advanced cancers. Trimming took 1 base from V and 5 from J, leaving 5 bases between them. The V gene's germline CDR1 is SGHNT and CDR2 YENEEA. The CDR3 is 12 amino acids. Only in-frame clones appear in the TCRdb table, and some are missing; sequencing was by immunoSEQ multiplex PCR. The table has around 70,000 clones, around 86% seen once. This material consisted of CD4+ or CD8+ T cells sorted from blood, taken in a trial of the OX40 agonist ivuxolimab. The J gene is TRBJ2-5, the V gene TRBV11-3, with D unclear. The source of this sequence is an adult with an advanced solid tumor such as melanoma, head and neck, liver or kidney cancer. CDR3 in DNA: TGTGCCAGCAGCTTAGGCTGGGAGACCCAGTACTTC. It yields the protein CASSLGWETQYF.